Presented here are 5 T cell receptor beta chains from one specimen sequenced in a study of blood T cell repertoires in COVID-19. The protocol was immunoSEQ multiplex PCR, while the TCRdb copy is restricted to in-frame clones and leaves out a portion. The sample shows some 99,000 clones, about 85% of them seen only once. The specimen was peripheral blood. Every receptor here comes from a man aged 65 to 85 with acute or convalescent COVID-19.

The genes are TRBV6-1 and TRBJ1-2; D uncertain. Germline V gene sequence: CDR1 MNHNS, CDR2 SASEGT. The V end was cut by 1 base, the J end by 8 bases, with 11 bases between. The CDR3 sequence is 13 residues long. The CDR3 DNA follows: TGTGCCAGCAGTGAAGGGCCCTTTAAGGGCTACACCTTC. Its protein product is CASSEGPFKGYTF.

This chain uses TRBV14 with TRBJ2-4; 7 bases agree with TRBD1. Germline lookup yields CDR1 SGHDN and CDR2 FVKESK. J gave up 0 bases and V 1 base, and 3 bases lay outside the gene matches. The CDR3 is 16 amino acids. CDR3 in amino acids: CASSQGTGLAKNIQYF. Here the CDR3 DNA reads TGTGCCAGCAGCCAAGGGACAGGTCTAGCCAAAAACATTCAGTACTTC. Complete variable domain (other parts from reference TRBV14 and TRBJ2-4): EAGVTQFPSHSVIEKGQTVTLRCDPISGHDNLYWYRRVMGKEIKFLLHFVKESKQDESGMPNNRFLAERTGGTYSTLKVQPAELEDSGVYFCASSQGTGLAKNIQYFGAGTRLSVL.

The chain has TRBV5-4 and TRBJ2-7; D is possibly TRBD1 (6 bases). V gave up 0 bases and J gave up 3 bases, with 13 bases separating them. This CDR3 region has 15 residues. Germline loops: CDR1 SGHNT, CDR2 YYREEE (reference sequence). The CDR3: CASSLGTESLYEQYF. The CDR3 DNA reads TGTGCCAGCAGCTTGGGGACAGAGTCCCTCTACGAGCAGTACTTC.

V and J are TRBV6-5 and TRBJ2-3, with 11 bases that match TRBD2. This CDR3 comprises 14 residues. Germline assignment: CDR1 MNHEY and CDR2 SVGAGI. J lost 4 bases, V lost 8 bases, and 5 bases had no gene match. The CDR3 region has the DNA TGTGCCAGCGCCCCGGGACTAGCGGCAGATACGCAGTATTTT. Its protein is CASAPGLAADTQYF.

The chain links TRBV10-2 to TRBJ1-1; tentatively, D is TRBD1 (6 bases). Germline CDR1 is WSHSY and CDR2 is SAAADI. The germline V and J ends were trimmed by 6 bases and 8 bases, with 10 bases remaining between them. The CDR3 has 11 residues. For the CDR3, the DNA is TGCGCCAGCAGCTTTAGGGGGGAAGCTTTCTTT. Translation: CASSFRGEAFF.